This is a list of T cell receptor beta chains from one sample in a study of blood T cell repertoires in COVID-19. TCRdb keeps only in-frame clones here, not all; method: immunoSEQ multiplex PCR. The data contain approximately 250,000 clones, around nine tenths of them singletons. Sequenced: peripheral blood. These receptors all stem from a young man with COVID-19, enrolled during active disease. Each CDR3 is given with its conserved first and last residue. The D gene is left open where the match is weak. Not all rows give a size; the values are once, few, many and, for expanded clones, a class.

NA,TRBJ1-2,TRBV7-9,TRBD1,CASSLASGTGGNGYTF,TGTGCCAGCAGCTTAGCGTCCGGGACAGGGGGCAATGGCTACACCTTC
NA,TRBJ2-3,TRBV2,TRBD2,CASSEWSGGPGTQYF,TGTGCCAGCAGTGAGTGGTCGGGGGGGCCAGGTACGCAGTATTTT
NA,TRBJ1-1,TRBV12-3/TRBV12-4,TRBD1,CASSPGTGVEAFF,TGTGCCAGCAGTCCGGGGACAGGGGTTGAAGCTTTCTTT
NA,TRBJ1-2,TRBV5-1,TRBD1,CASSWGTDGYTF,TGCGCCAGCAGCTGGGGGACAGACGGCTACACCTTC
NA,TRBJ1-3,TRBV18,NA,CASSLQRDSGNTIYF,TGTGCCAGCTCACTACAGAGAGATTCTGGAAACACCATATATTTT
once,TRBJ2-5,TRBV14,TRBD2,CASSQRGLIPSQETQYF,TGTGCCAGCAGCCAGAGGGGACTAATCCCCTCACAAGAGACCCAGTACTTC
NA,TRBJ1-4,TRBV6-5,NA,CASKNYGGPEKLFF,TGTGCCAGCAAGAACTATGGGGGCCCTGAAAAACTGTTTTTT
NA,TRBJ2-2,TRBV2,NA,CASTGPNTGELFF,TGTGCCAGCACGGGTCCGAACACCGGGGAGCTGTTTTTT
NA,TRBJ1-5,TRBV19,NA,CASSIGTGNRQPQHF,TGTGCCAGTAGTATAGGAACGGGGAATCGGCAGCCCCAGCATTTT
NA,TRBJ1-4,TRBV10-3,NA,CAISESGGDEKLFF,TGTGCCATCAGTGAGTCGGGAGGGGATGAAAAACTGTTTTTT
NA,TRBJ1-5,TRBV28,TRBD1,CASSTGTGNSNQPQHF,TGTGCCAGCAGTACCGGGACAGGAAATAGCAATCAGCCCCAGCATTTT
NA,TRBJ2-1,TRBV19,NA,CASSIERGGPNNEQFF,TGTGCCAGTAGTATAGAGAGGGGGGGTCCGAACAATGAGCAGTTCTTC
NA,TRBJ1-2,TRBV7-2,NA,CASSPQVYGYTF,TGTGCCAGCAGCCCACAGGTCTATGGCTACACCTTC
NA,TRBJ1-2,TRBV7-9,NA,CASSLGQDPRVGYTF,TGTGCCAGCAGCTTGGGGCAGGACCCAAGGGTAGGCTACACCTTC
NA,TRBJ2-3,TRBV3-1/TRBV3-2,TRBD2,CASSLSGSLTDTQYF,TGTGCCAGCAGCCTCAGCGGGAGTCTCACAGATACGCAGTATTTT
NA,TRBJ1-3,TRBV5-1,NA,CASSSDRTLGNTIYF,TGCGCCAGCAGCTCAGACAGGACACTTGGAAACACCATATATTTT
once,TRBJ2-5,TRBV10-3,NA,CAISELAAQETQYF,TGTGCCATCAGTGAGTTGGCAGCGCAAGAGACCCAGTACTTC
NA,TRBJ1-3,TRBV5-1,NA,CASSLDGREYSGNTIYF,TGCGCCAGCAGCTTGGACGGCAGGGAATACTCTGGAAACACCATATATTTT
NA,TRBJ1-2,TRBV18,NA,CASSTMDSTNYGYTF,TGTGCCAGCTCAACAATGGACAGTACCAACTATGGCTACACCTTC
NA,TRBJ1-1,TRBV5-4,TRBD1,CASSLRDRGNTEAFF,TGTGCCAGCAGCCTCCGGGACAGGGGAAACACTGAAGCTTTCTTT
NA,TRBJ2-7,TRBV2,TRBD1,CASSDGTGPEQYF,TGTGCCAGCAGCGACGGGACAGGGCCCGAGCAGTACTTC
NA,TRBJ2-2,TRBV6-1,TRBD2,CASSEGISGAGELFF,TGTGCCAGCAGTGAAGGCATTAGCGGGGCCGGGGAGCTGTTTTTT
once,TRBJ1-6,TRBV18,NA,CASSPMGRGFNNSPLHF,TGTGCCAGCTCACCAATGGGAAGGGGCTTCAATAATTCACCCCTCCACTTT
NA,TRBJ2-1,TRBV12-5,TRBD2,CASGLYRGVGEQFF,TGTGCTAGTGGTTTGTACCGGGGGGTAGGTGAGCAGTTCTTC
NA,TRBJ1-3,TRBV4-2,TRBD1,CASSQRTGDRDRILGGNTIYF,TGTGCCAGCAGCCAACGCACCGGGGACAGGGATCGAATTCTTGGAGGAAACACCATATATTTT
NA,TRBJ1-3,TRBV19,NA,CASSGQKGNTIYF,TGTGCCAGTAGCGGACAGAAAGGAAACACCATATATTTT
NA,TRBJ1-6,TRBV19,NA,CASSISGLDSPLHF,TGTGCCAGTAGTATCTCGGGTCTTGATTCACCCCTCCACTTT
NA,TRBJ1-1,TRBV6-5,NA,CASENRVNTEAFF,TGTGCCAGCGAGAACAGGGTGAACACTGAAGCTTTCTTT
NA,TRBJ2-3,TRBV7-2,NA,CASSFRQAPDTQYF,TGTGCCAGCAGCTTTAGACAGGCCCCAGATACGCAGTATTTT